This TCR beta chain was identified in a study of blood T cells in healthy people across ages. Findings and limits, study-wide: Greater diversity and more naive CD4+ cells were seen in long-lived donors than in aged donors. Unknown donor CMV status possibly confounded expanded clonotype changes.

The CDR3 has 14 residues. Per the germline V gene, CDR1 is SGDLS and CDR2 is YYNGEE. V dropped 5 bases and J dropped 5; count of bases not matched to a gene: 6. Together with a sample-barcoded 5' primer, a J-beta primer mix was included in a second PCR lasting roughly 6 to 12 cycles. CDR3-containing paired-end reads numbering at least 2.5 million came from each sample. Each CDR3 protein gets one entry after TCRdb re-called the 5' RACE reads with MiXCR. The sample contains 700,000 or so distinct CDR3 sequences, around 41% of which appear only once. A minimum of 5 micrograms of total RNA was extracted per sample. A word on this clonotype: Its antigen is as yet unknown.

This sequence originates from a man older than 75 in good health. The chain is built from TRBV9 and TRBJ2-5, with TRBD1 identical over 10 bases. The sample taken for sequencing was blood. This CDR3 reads CASSATGGLETQYF. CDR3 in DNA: TGTGCCAGCAGTGCGACAGGGGGCTTGGAGACCCAGTACTTC.